Listed here are 22 T cell receptor beta chains from one sample, sequenced in a study of blood T cell repertoires in COVID-19. Produced via immunoSEQ multiplex PCR; TCRdb's table is partial and in-frame only. The sample records roughly 210,000 clones, around 86% being singletons. The sequenced sample consisted of PBMCs or T cells enriched from blood (not recorded which). The origin of the receptors is a man aged 25-45 years in a cohort exposed to, infected with or recovered from COVID-19 (not recorded which).

V and J are TRBV28 and TRBJ1-1; no firm D call. From germline, CDR1 is MDHEN and CDR2 SYDVKM. With 5 bases removed from V and 4 bases from J, the gap between germline ends came to 17 bases. CDR3 size: 15 residues. The CDR3 here is CASSLYILPFTEAFF. CDR3 DNA sequence: TGTGCCAGCAGTCTTTACATCCTCCCCTTCACTGAAGCTTTCTTT. Complete variable domain (other parts from reference TRBV28 and TRBJ1-1): DVKVTQSSRYLVKRTGEKVFLECVQDMDHENMFWYRQDPGLGLRLIYFSYDVKMKEKGDIPEGYSVSREKKERFSLILESASTNQTSMYLCASSLYILPFTEAFFGQGTRLTVV.

This clone showed up just once. The CDR3 loop is CASRASGTGLYEQYF. CDR3 sequence (DNA): TGTGCCAGCAGAGCCTCCGGGACGGGACTATACGAGCAGTACTTC. The chain recombines TRBV27 with TRBJ2-7; 7 nucleotides align to TRBD2. Germline CDR1 and CDR2: MNHEY and SMNVEV (reference sequence). V lost 6 bases to trimming and J lost 4 bases; unmatched junction nucleotides: 12. There are 15 residues in the CDR3.

This clone was seen more than once but under ten times. This chain uses TRBV11-3 with TRBJ2-3; weak D call: TRBD1 (7 bases). Trimming shortened V by 6 bases and J by 2 bases, and 21 bases separated the two germline ends. Germline CDR1 reads SGHNT; CDR2 reads YENEEA. This CDR3 has 17 residues. The CDR3: CASRLTGLAPNTDTQYF. The CDR3 coding sequence is TGTGCCAGCAGGTTGACAGGGCTAGCGCCTAACACAGATACGCAGTATTTT.

The chain recombines TRBV7-3 with TRBJ2-1; TRBD1 matches at 9 bases. Trimming cost V 3 bases and J 3 bases; bases outside gene matches: 6. The CDR3 extends over 16 amino acids. Germline loops: CDR1 SGHTA, CDR2 FQGTGA. The CDR3 DNA follows: TGTGCCAGCAGCTTGTACCGGACAGGGGACTACAATGAGCAGTTCTTC. It is translated as CASSLYRTGDYNEQFF.

The CDR3 region has the DNA TGTGCCAGCAGCGTAGGCGGAGGATGGAACTATGGCTACACCTTC. Its protein is CASSVGGGWNYGYTF. V is TRBV9 and J is TRBJ1-2; D remains ambiguous. This CDR3 spans 15 amino acids. Per the germline V gene, CDR1 is SGDLS and CDR2 is YYNGEE. Trimming shortened V by 0 bases and J by 2 bases, and 11 bases separated the two germline ends.

V usage is TRBV19 and J usage is TRBJ2-1; 15 nucleotides match TRBD2. The germline CDR1 and CDR2 sequences are LNHDA and SQIVND (reference sequence). The CDR3 has 15 amino acids. Germline trimming cut 6 bases from V and 7 bases from J; bases unmatched to any gene: 4. This CDR3 is CASRAGTSGGNEQFF. The CDR3 DNA follows: TGTGCCAGTAGGGCGGGGACTAGCGGGGGGAATGAGCAGTTCTTC.

The CDR3 DNA follows: TGTGCCAGTAGTCTCGCGGGGCCCCAGCATTTT. This sequence encodes CASSLAGPQHF. The rearrangement links TRBV19 to TRBJ1-5; no definite D call. Per germline, CDR1 LNHDA and CDR2 SQIVND (reference sequence). This CDR3 has 11 residues. Trimming cost V 5 bases and J 9 bases, with 8 bases left between them.

The chain carries TRBV11-2 and TRBJ2-1; weak D call: TRBD2 (6 bases). The CDR3 has 15 residues. CDR1 is SGHAT and CDR2 is FQNNGV in the germline V gene. The ends were cut back, 4 bases at V and 10 bases at J, with 20 bases in the middle. CDR3 DNA: TGTGCCAGCAGCTCCGCGGCTAGCGTTGGGCTAGAGCAGTTCTTC. It is translated as CASSSAASVGLEQFF.

CDR3: CAISRVPGLAGGLEQFF. CDR3 in DNA: TGTGCCATCAGCCGAGTCCCGGGACTAGCGGGAGGGCTTGAGCAGTTCTTC. The chain couples TRBV10-3 to TRBJ2-1; TRBD2 matches at 16 bases. The CDR3 runs to 17 residues. With 6 bases clipped from V and 9 bases from J, the junction kept 11 bases outside the gene matches. Germline lookup yields CDR1 ENHRY and CDR2 SYGVKD.

DNA of the CDR3: TGTGCCACCAGCATAGGGGGTGACAGGCCTAATCAGCCCCAGCATTTT. Residues: CATSIGGDRPNQPQHF. The chain uses TRBV15 and TRBJ1-5, with D possibly TRBD1 on 6 matching bases. Looked up from germline, CDR1 is LNHNV and CDR2 is YYDKDF (reference sequence). This CDR3 has 16 amino acids. Trimming took off 4 bases at V and 4 bases at J, with 17 bases between the two ends.

The V and J genes are TRBV5-4 and TRBJ2-2, with 11 bases fitting TRBD2. Germline trimming cut 4 bases from V and 6 bases from J; bases unmatched to any gene: 8. Per germline, CDR1 SGHNT and CDR2 YYREEE (reference sequence). This CDR3 has 16 residues. As DNA, the CDR3 is TGTGCCAGCAGCCCTCAGACTAGCGGGAAATCCGGGGAGCTGTTTTTT. Translation: CASSPQTSGKSGELFF. The full variable domain, completed using reference TRBV5-4 and TRBJ2-2, is ETGVTQSPTHLIKTRGQQVTLRCSSQSGHNTVSWYQQALGQGPQFIFQYYREEENGRGNFPPRFSGLQFPNYSSELNVNALELDDSALYLCASSPQTSGKSGELFFGEGSRLTVL.

The chain is built from TRBV5-5 and TRBJ2-7; maybe TRBD1 (6 bases). This CDR3 region has 13 residues. Germline V CDR1 and CDR2: SGHKS, YYEKEE (reference sequence). The V end was cut by 1 base, the J end by 6 bases, with 11 bases between. The CDR3 nucleotides read TGTGCCAGCAGCTTGACAGGGATGGGCGAGCAGTACTTC. Translated, it gives CASSLTGMGEQYF.

This chain uses TRBV2 with TRBJ2-5; 8 positions match TRBD1. V shed 6 bases and J 2 bases; nucleotides not matched to a gene: 5. This CDR3 comprises 14 residues. The V gene's germline CDR1 is SNHLY and CDR2 FYNNEI. The CDR3 DNA is TGTGCCAGCAGCCGCAACAGGGGGCAAGAGACCCAGTACTTC. Its translation is CASSRNRGQETQYF. The full variable domain, in which reference TRBV2 and TRBJ2-5 provide the parts outside the CDR3, is EPEVTQTPSHQVTQMGQEVILRCVPISNHLYFYWYRQILGQKVEFLVSFYNNEISEKSEIFDDQFSVERPDGSNFTLKIRSTKLEDSAMYFCASSRNRGQETQYFGPGTRLLVL.

J is TRBJ1-2 and V is TRBV12-3 or TRBV12-4, with 10 nucleotides matching TRBD1. V was clipped by 3 bases and J by 6 bases; unmatched bases: 1. There are 13 residues in the CDR3. This CDR3 reads CASSLTGGDGYTF. CDR3 bases: TGTGCCAGCAGTTTGACAGGGGGCGATGGCTACACCTTC.

The CDR3 bases are TGTGCCAGCAGTCCCGGGAGGGTGGAAGGGAGGGGCTACAATGAGCAGTTCTTC. It yields the protein CASSPGRVEGRGYNEQFF. The chain is built from TRBV11-2 and TRBJ2-1, with 8 positions matching TRBD2. The junction had 16 bases not matched to a gene; V was cut back by 6 bases and J by 3 bases. CDR3 length: 18 residues. Germline CDR1 reads SGHAT; CDR2 reads FQNNGV.

This clone was seen once. The J gene is TRBJ2-7, the V gene TRBV6-5, with a possible D match to TRBD1 (7 bases). V lost 1 base and J 6 bases, leaving 13 bases between the germline ends. The germline V gene has CDR1 MNHEY and CDR2 SVGAGI. This CDR3 spans 14 amino acids. Here the CDR3 reads CASSYFQGGGEQYF. Written as DNA, the CDR3 is TGTGCCAGCAGTTACTTCCAGGGGGGCGGCGAGCAGTACTTC.

The rearrangement uses TRBV5-1 and TRBJ2-2, with D perhaps matching TRBD2 (5 bases). Germline V gene sequence: CDR1 SGHRS, CDR2 YFSETQ. V shed 2 bases and J shed 4 bases, with 12 bases lying between them. The length of the CDR3 is 15 residues. The CDR3, as DNA: TGCGCCAGCAGCTTTTGGGGAGTTGGCACCGGGGAGCTGTTTTTT. As protein: CASSFWGVGTGELFF. Drawing the rest from reference TRBV5-1 and TRBJ2-2, the complete variable domain is KAGVTQTPRYLIKTRGQQVTLSCSPISGHRSVSWYQQTPGQGLQFLFEYFSETQRNKGNFPGRFSGRQFSNSRSEMNVSTLELGDSALYLCASSFWGVGTGELFFGEGSRLTVL.

The chain links TRBV28 to TRBJ2-2, with 9 bases lining up with TRBD2. With 7 bases clipped from V and 3 bases from J, the junction kept 15 bases outside the gene matches. The CDR3 loop spans 18 amino acids. Germline V CDR1 and CDR2: MDHEN, SYDVKM. CDR3 bases: TGTGCCAGCACCATCGGGCCTAGCGGGAACCGCTACACCGGGGAGCTGTTTTTT. It encodes CASTIGPSGNRYTGELFF.

The gene calls are TRBV28 and TRBJ1-4; the D is unclear. This CDR3 is 14 amino acids long. V shed 3 bases and J shed 6 bases, with 11 bases lying between them. Germline V CDR1 and CDR2: MDHEN, SYDVKM. Written as DNA, the CDR3 is TGTGCCAGCAGTTTTGGAGACTATTATGAAAAACTGTTTTTT. Amino acid sequence: CASSFGDYYEKLFF. Complete variable domain (other parts from reference TRBV28 and TRBJ1-4): DVKVTQSSRYLVKRTGEKVFLECVQDMDHENMFWYRQDPGLGLRLIYFSYDVKMKEKGDIPEGYSVSREKKERFSLILESASTNQTSMYLCASSFGDYYEKLFFGSGTQLSVL.

The rearrangement joins TRBV19 to TRBJ2-3; weak D call: TRBD1 (5 bases). The germline V gene has CDR1 LNHDA and CDR2 SQIVND (reference sequence). V shed 4 bases and J shed 4 bases, with 15 bases lying between them. This CDR3 has 15 amino acids. The CDR3 sequence is CASSRAPAGSDTQYF. Here the CDR3 DNA reads TGTGCCAGTAGTAGGGCCCCCGCAGGGTCAGATACGCAGTATTTT.

This sequence joins TRBV9 and TRBJ1-2, with 7 bases lining up with TRBD1. From germline, CDR1 is SGDLS and CDR2 YYNGEE. The CDR3 runs to 15 residues. V lost 0 bases to trimming and J lost 0 bases; unmatched junction nucleotides: 2. In nucleotides, the CDR3 is TGTGCCAGCAGCGTAGGACAGGGAGCTAACTATGGCTACACCTTC. This sequence encodes CASSVGQGANYGYTF. Together with reference TRBV9 and TRBJ1-2, the CDR3 gives the full variable domain: DSGVTQTPKHLITATGQRVTLRCSPRSGDLSVYWYQQSLDQGLQFLIQYYNGEERAKGNILERFSAQQFPDLHSELNLSSLELGDSALYFCASSVGQGANYGYTFGSGTRLTVV.

V gene TRBV27 combines with J gene TRBJ1-6; 10 nucleotides agree with TRBD1. V gave up 5 bases and J gave up 8 bases; unmatched junction bases: 21. The CDR3 is 20 residues long. Germline CDR1 MNHEY, CDR2 SMNVEV (reference sequence). In DNA, the CDR3 is TGTGCCAGCAGTACAATTCCCGGGACAGGGGATCCGGGCGTGGATTCACCCCTCCACTTT. Protein sequence: CASSTIPGTGDPGVDSPLHF.